Shown below are 13 T cell receptor beta chains from a single sample sequenced in a study of blood T cell repertoires in COVID-19 (TCRdb year 2020). To prepare the library, the immunoSEQ multiplex PCR assay was applied. The immuneACCESS repertoire file appears here via TCRdb, limited to in-frame rearrangements. These files lack a portion of the clones; in checked studies, under half of the deficit traces to unresolved V genes, and the cause of the others is not known. This sample lists 250,000 or so clones; around 87% were detected once. Under 2.5% of the sample lies in the top ten. Sequencing was performed on peripheral blood. The receptors originated from a woman aged 60-75 years with COVID-19, enrolled during active disease.

The chain joins TRBV4-1 to TRBJ1-4, with 11 bases that match TRBD1. The V and J ends lost 5 bases and 4 bases, in that order; junction bases with no gene match: 9. The germline V gene encodes CDR1 MGHRA and CDR2 YSYEKL. This CDR3 spans 17 amino acids. Here the CDR3 reads CASSSGQGALRNEKLFF. CDR3 nucleotide sequence: TGCGCCAGCAGCTCAGGACAGGGGGCGCTTCGTAATGAAAAACTGTTTTTT.

The V call is TRBV21-1, the J call TRBJ2-4; the table's D call TRBD1 went unverified against the DNA. TRBV21-1 constitutes a pseudogene. The CDR3 is made up of 15 amino acids. CDR3 DNA sequence: TGTGCCAGCAGCGCGCAGACAGGGGCCAAAAACATTCAGTACTTC. This codes for CASSAQTGAKNIQYF.

The V call is TRBV9, the J call TRBJ2-3; 10 nucleotides align to TRBD2. The V segment lost 2 bases and the J segment 0 bases; nucleotides outside the gene matches: 6. This CDR3 contains 17 residues. In germline, CDR1 is SGDLS, CDR2 YYNGEE. The CDR3 region has the DNA TGTGCCAGCAGCGTGGGAAGCGGGGGGGCAAGCACAGATACGCAGTATTTT. Residues: CASSVGSGGASTDTQYF.

This clone came up once. The rearrangement joins TRBV11-2 to TRBJ2-1; 9 nucleotides agree with TRBD1. The trim removed 1 base at V and 8 bases at J, leaving 6 bases unmatched. From germline, CDR1 is SGHAT and CDR2 FQNNGV. The CDR3 totals 15 residues. CDR3 protein: CASSLVGQGLDEQFF. CDR3 nucleotides: TGTGCCAGCAGCTTAGTCGGACAGGGGTTGGATGAGCAGTTCTTC.

The chain links TRBV7-2 to TRBJ2-2; D call uncertain. CDR3 length: 13 residues. V was clipped by 7 bases and J by 1 base, with 7 bases between them. Germline CDR1 is SGHTA and CDR2 is FQGNSA. CDR3 residues: CASMQVNTGELFF. As DNA, the CDR3 is TGTGCCAGCATGCAGGTGAACACCGGGGAGCTGTTTTTT.

This sequence joins TRBV14 and TRBJ2-2; perhaps TRBD1 as D (6 bases). Trimming cost V 4 bases and J 8 bases, with 11 bases left between them. Per the germline V gene, CDR1 is SGHDN and CDR2 is FVKESK. The CDR3 loop spans 13 amino acids. The chain's CDR3 is CASSPNRVGELFF. CDR3 bases: TGTGCCAGCAGCCCGAACAGGGTGGGGGAGCTGTTTTTT.

The gene calls are TRBV18 and TRBJ2-5, with D tentatively TRBD1 (6 bases). This CDR3 region has 15 residues. Between the trimmed V and J ends, which lost 3 bases and 2 bases, there was a span of 13 bases. The germline gives CDR1 KGHSH, CDR2 LQKENI. The CDR3 spells CASSPRTDSQETQYF. The CDR3 DNA follows: TGTGCCAGCTCACCCCGGACAGATTCTCAAGAGACCCAGTACTTC.

The chain combines TRBV18 with TRBJ1-2; weak D call: TRBD1 (5 bases). The CDR3 is 15 amino acids. CDR1 and CDR2 (germline): KGHSH, LQKENI. V was pared by 3 bases and J by 0 bases, with 11 bases between. CDR3 in DNA: TGTGCCAGCTCACCCATCGGAGGGGCTAACTATGGCTACACCTTC. This encodes CASSPIGGANYGYTF.

The genes are TRBV3-1 (or the pseudogene TRBV3-2) and TRBJ2-5, with 7 bases identical to TRBD1. Germline V lookup: CDR1 LGHDT, CDR2 YNNKEL (reference sequence). The CDR3 is made up of 15 amino acids. Trimming cost V 1 base and J 2 bases; bases outside gene matches: 4. The CDR3 region is CASSQATGWQETQYF. CDR3 DNA sequence: TGTGCCAGCAGCCAAGCGACAGGGTGGCAAGAGACCCAGTACTTC.

The chain links TRBV4-3 to TRBJ2-1; 9 nucleotides align to TRBD1. CDR3 length: 16 amino acids. The junction had 4 bases not matched to a gene; V was cut back by 0 bases and J by 4 bases. Germline V gene sequence: CDR1 LGHNA, CDR2 YSLEER. The CDR3 nucleotides are TGCGCCAGCAGCCAAGATGTGGACAGGGGATACAATGAGCAGTTCTTC. Its protein is CASSQDVDRGYNEQFF.

The V and J genes are TRBV19 and TRBJ1-1; weak D call: TRBD1 (5 bases). CDR1 is LNHDA and CDR2 is SQIVND in the germline V gene (reference sequence). The CDR3 totals 15 residues. The V end lost 3 bases, the J end lost 4 bases, and 15 bases lay between the germline ends. Here the CDR3 DNA reads TGTGCCAGTAGTATTGGGCGGAGGGGCCTCACTGAAGCTTTCTTT. Encoded protein: CASSIGRRGLTEAFF.

The V call is TRBV2, the J call TRBJ1-1; D possibly corresponds to TRBD1 (5 bases). CDR1 and CDR2 (germline): SNHLY, FYNNEI. The V gene lost 6 bases and the J gene lost 1 base, with 12 bases spanning the gap. This CDR3 contains 14 residues. DNA of the CDR3: TGTGCCAGCAGCCTCCGACAGAAGAACACTGAAGCTTTCTTT. This codes for CASSLRQKNTEAFF.

The chain employs TRBV6-2 or TRBV6-3 and TRBJ1-1, with TRBD1 as a possible D gene (6 bases). This CDR3 contains 15 residues. The germline CDR1 and CDR2 sequences are MNHEY and SVGEGT. The ends were cut back, 2 bases at V and 0 bases at J, with 10 bases in the middle. Here the CDR3 reads CASSYVGALNTEAFF. The CDR3 DNA is TGTGCCAGCAGTTACGTGGGGGCTTTGAACACTGAAGCTTTCTTT.